The 27 T cell receptor beta chains below come from one sample, sequenced in a study of cytomegalovirus exposure and HLA in healthy donors listed by TCRdb under 2017. Library preparation used the immunoSEQ multiplex PCR assay. A mixture of 60 forward primers for TCR Vbeta segments and 13 reverse primers for TCR Jbeta segments was used in the multiplex PCR. The immuneACCESS repertoire file appears here via TCRdb, limited to in-frame rearrangements. These files lack a portion of the clones; in checked studies, under half of the deficit traces to unresolved V genes, and the cause of the others is not known. A total of approximately 140,000 clones appear in this sample, over 60% of them only once. 6.5% of the sample is held by the ten biggest clonotypes. Material: PBMCs. Receptors were obtained from a woman aged 60-70 years in good health and CMV-seronegative.

This chain joins TRBV28 and TRBJ1-1; D remains ambiguous. V dropped 5 bases and J dropped 1 base, with 5 bases sitting between them. The CDR3 runs 12 residues. Germline V lookup: CDR1 MDHEN, CDR2 SYDVKM. DNA of the CDR3: TGTGCCAGCAGTATCCAGAACACTGAAGCTTTCTTT. This sequence encodes CASSIQNTEAFF.

The V call is TRBV5-1, the J call TRBJ1-1, with 9 bases identical to TRBD1. The CDR3 extends over 14 amino acids. J was trimmed by 5 bases and V by 2 bases; bases with no gene match: 4. Germline CDR1 is SGHRS and CDR2 is YFSETQ. The CDR3 is CASSLPGQGTEAFF. CDR3 in DNA: TGCGCCAGCAGCTTACCGGGACAGGGAACTGAAGCTTTCTTT. The full variable domain, in which reference TRBV5-1 and TRBJ1-1 provide the parts outside the CDR3, is KAGVTQTPRYLIKTRGQQVTLSCSPISGHRSVSWYQQTPGQGLQFLFEYFSETQRNKGNFPGRFSGRQFSNSRSEMNVSTLELGDSALYLCASSLPGQGTEAFFGQGTRLTVV.

This chain links TRBV9 with TRBJ1-4; 7 bases align to TRBD1. With V trimmed by 3 bases and J by 6 bases, 5 bases remained unmatched. The CDR3 loop spans 14 amino acids. Germline loops: CDR1 SGDLS, CDR2 YYNGEE. This chain's CDR3 is CASSAGQIYEKLFF. The CDR3 DNA follows: TGTGCCAGCAGCGCGGGACAGATCTATGAAAAACTGTTTTTT.

The rearrangement links TRBV5-1 to TRBJ2-2, with D tentatively TRBD2 (5 bases). Germline CDR1 and CDR2: SGHRS and YFSETQ. Trimming pared 2 bases from V and 9 bases from J, leaving 14 bases between. CDR3 length: 14 amino acids. The CDR3 DNA sequence: TGCGCCAGCAGCTTCGGTAGCGACGGCAGGGAGCTGTTTTTT. As protein: CASSFGSDGRELFF.

The chain combines TRBV5-3 with TRBJ1-2, with D possibly matching TRBD1 (5 bases). Being an ORF, TRBV5-3 has a function that is uncertain. This CDR3 contains 14 residues. The V gene lost 0 bases and the J gene lost 2 bases, with 8 bases spanning the gap. CDR3 in DNA: TGTGCCAGAAGCTTGGACAGACAGAACTATGGCTACACCTTC. It codes for CARSLDRQNYGYTF.

This clone was picked up a small number of times. The rearrangement joins TRBV29-1 to TRBJ1-2; D ambiguous. The length of the CDR3 is 15 residues. Trimming removed 4 bases from V and 8 bases from J, with 23 bases in between. Germline V gene lookup returns CDR1 SQVTM and CDR2 ANQGSEA. The CDR3 loop reads CSVVQEYGGVPGYTF. For the CDR3, the DNA is TGCAGCGTTGTCCAAGAATACGGCGGGGTCCCCGGCTACACCTTC.

This clone was observed a few times. This rearrangement joins TRBV4-3 to TRBJ1-1, with D tentatively TRBD1 (6 bases). Trimming took off 0 bases at V and 5 bases at J, with 13 bases between the two ends. The germline CDR1 and CDR2 sequences are LGHNA and YSLEER. This CDR3 has 15 amino acids. The CDR3 nucleotides read TGCGCCAGCAGCCAAGAAGACAGGTTCGGGACTGAAGCTTTCTTT. Translation gives CASSQEDRFGTEAFF.

This clone turned up a few times. V and J are TRBV10-3 and TRBJ1-6, with 7 bases aligning to TRBD1. J lost 8 bases, V lost 8 bases, and 6 bases had no gene match. This CDR3 spans 13 amino acids. Germline V CDR1 and CDR2: ENHRY, SYGVKD. The CDR3 region has the DNA TGTGCCATCGGGGGACAGCCCGATTCACCCCTCCACTTT. Protein product: CAIGGQPDSPLHF.

The CDR3 DNA is TGTGCCAGCAGTGGGGGACTTGGGGGGAACGAGCAGTACTTC. This encodes CASSGGLGGNEQYF. V gene TRBV28 combines with J gene TRBJ2-7, with a weak D call TRBD2 (6 bases). V lost 5 bases and J lost 5, with 16 bases in between. The CDR3 spans 14 residues. Germline V gene sequence: CDR1 MDHEN, CDR2 SYDVKM.

This clone was counted only a few times. The V and J genes are TRBV5-4 and TRBJ1-3; 8 bases agree with TRBD1. J gave up 2 bases and V 3 bases, and 7 bases lay outside the gene matches. Germline loops: CDR1 SGHNT, CDR2 YYREEE (reference sequence). The CDR3 runs 16 residues. CDR3 residues: CASSSRDRGTGNTIYF. In DNA, the CDR3 is TGTGCCAGCAGCTCGAGAGACAGGGGAACTGGAAACACCATATATTTT.

The chain has TRBV18 and TRBJ2-7; TRBD1 matches 8 bases. This CDR3 contains 13 residues. Losses at the gene ends were 6 bases for V and 2 bases for J; bases not matched to a gene: 3. CDR1 KGHSH and CDR2 LQKENI come from the germline V gene. The CDR3 coding sequence is TGTGCCAGCTCGGCAGGGGGCACCTACGAGCAGTACTTC. Amino acid sequence: CASSAGGTYEQYF.

This clone was observed a handful of times. This chain connects TRBV11-2 to TRBJ2-1; tentative D call: TRBD1 (5 bases). The V gene lost 5 bases and the J gene lost 1 base, with 21 bases spanning the gap. In germline, CDR1 is SGHAT, CDR2 FQNNGV. CDR3 length: 18 residues. Here the CDR3 reads CASSTLRAGPRSYNEQFF. The CDR3 region has the DNA TGTGCCAGCAGCACCCTTAGGGCAGGGCCCCGATCCTACAATGAGCAGTTCTTC.

CDR3 DNA sequence: TGTGCCAGTAGTATACTAGCCGGGGGCGGGGAGCTGTTTTTT. As protein: CASSILAGGGELFF. The chain combines TRBV19 with TRBJ2-2; D is possibly TRBD2 (6 bases). The CDR3 spans 14 residues. V lost 2 bases and J lost 7, with 11 bases in between. Germline V lookup: CDR1 LNHDA, CDR2 SQIVND (reference sequence). The full variable domain, completed using reference TRBV19 and TRBJ2-2, is DGGITQSPKYLFRKEGQNVTLSCEQNLNHDAMYWYRQDPGQGLRLIYYSQIVNDFQKGDIAEGYSVSREKKESFPLTVTSAQKNPTAFYLCASSILAGGGELFFGEGSRLTVL.

This rearrangement joins TRBV28 to TRBJ2-1; possible D gene TRBD2, 6 bases. CDR1 and CDR2 from the germline V gene are MDHEN and SYDVKM. The V end lost 7 bases, the J end lost 7 bases, and 14 bases lay between the germline ends. The CDR3 loop spans 13 amino acids. This CDR3 reads CASILPGENEQFF. Written as DNA, the CDR3 is TGTGCCAGCATCCTCCCGGGGGAGAATGAGCAGTTCTTC.

This chain connects TRBV10-3 to TRBJ2-3; D is uncertain. V was pared by 2 bases and J by 0 bases, with 6 bases between. The CDR3 totals 14 residues. In germline, CDR1 is ENHRY, CDR2 SYGVKD. This CDR3 reads CAISEAVSTDTQYF. DNA for the CDR3: TGTGCCATCAGTGAGGCGGTTAGCACAGATACGCAGTATTTT.

The CDR3 bases are TGTGCCAGTGGGAGGAGGGAACCAGATACGCAGTATTTT. It encodes CASGRREPDTQYF. This chain connects TRBV19 to TRBJ2-3; weak D call: TRBD2 (6 bases). V lost 8 bases, J lost 4 bases, and 13 bases lay in between. This CDR3 spans 13 amino acids. Per the germline V gene, CDR1 is LNHDA and CDR2 is SQIVND (reference sequence).

CDR3 DNA sequence: TGCGCCAGCAGCCCCAACGGGGGGCCGGGAAATGAGCAGTTCTTC. Its protein is CASSPNGGPGNEQFF. The chain is built from TRBV5-1 and TRBJ2-1; weak D call: TRBD2 (7 bases). Germline-derived CDR1 and CDR2 are SGHRS and YFSETQ. The length of the CDR3 is 15 residues. The ends were cut back, 4 bases at V and 7 bases at J, with 18 bases in the middle.

The rearrangement uses TRBV11-2 and TRBJ2-1, with TRBD1 as a possible D gene (5 bases). With 5 bases removed from V and 1 base from J, the gap between germline ends came to 12 bases. The CDR3 consists of 15 residues. CDR1 and CDR2 from the germline V gene are SGHAT and FQNNGV. CDR3 sequence: CASSPGPNSYNEQFF. The CDR3 nucleotides read TGTGCCAGCAGCCCAGGGCCTAATTCCTACAATGAGCAGTTCTTC.

A word on this clone: The same CDR3 arises from other DNA sequences in this sample as well. V is TRBV6-5 and J is TRBJ2-5; 12 bases are a match to TRBD1. The length of the CDR3 is 14 residues. Germline trimming cut 2 bases from V and 5 bases from J; bases unmatched to any gene: 0. Germline V CDR1 and CDR2: MNHEY, SVGAGI. This CDR3 is CASSYGTGGETQYF. The CDR3 DNA reads TGTGCCAGCAGTTACGGGACAGGGGGCGAGACCCAGTACTTC.

This chain's CDR3 is CASSTGTRNTGELFF. In DNA form, the CDR3 reads TGTGCCAGCAGCACCGGGACTAGGAACACCGGGGAGCTGTTTTTT. The V call is TRBV5-4, the J call TRBJ2-2, with 8 nucleotides matching TRBD2. The germline gives CDR1 SGHNT, CDR2 YYREEE (reference sequence). Trimming took 4 bases from V and 1 from J; bases not matched to a gene: 3. The length of the CDR3 is 15 residues.

This clone was detected once. The chain has TRBV5-4 and TRBJ2-3, with D uncertain. V was pared by 0 bases and J by 3 bases, with 5 bases between. The CDR3 runs to 13 residues. CDR1 is SGHNT, CDR2 YYREEE, per germline (reference sequence). This CDR3 is CASSLDLTDTQYF. The CDR3, as DNA: TGTGCCAGCAGCTTGGATTTAACAGATACGCAGTATTTT.

CDR3 region: CASSDLDTQYF. The CDR3 coding sequence is TGCGCCAGCAGCGACTTGGATACGCAGTATTTT. The rearrangement uses TRBV5-1 and TRBJ2-3; D not resolved. The CDR3 has 11 amino acids. V dropped 4 bases and J dropped 6 bases, with 6 bases sitting between them. CDR1 is SGHRS and CDR2 is YFSETQ in the germline V gene.

This rearrangement joins TRBV27 to TRBJ2-5, with D possibly TRBD2 on 6 matching bases. V was pared by 8 bases and J by 2 bases, with 9 bases between. This CDR3 contains 12 residues. Germline loops: CDR1 MNHEY, CDR2 SMNVEV (reference sequence). The CDR3 DNA reads as TGTGCCAGCGGAGGGCGTCAAGAGACCCAGTACTTC. Translated: CASGGRQETQYF.

This sequence joins TRBV5-1 and TRBJ1-4, with 9 bases matching TRBD1. J was trimmed by 7 bases and V by 3 bases; bases with no gene match: 16. The length of the CDR3 is 18 residues. CDR1 and CDR2 (germline): SGHRS, YFSETQ. CDR3 sequence (DNA): TGCGCCAGCAGCTCCGGGACAGGGACTTTAATGACAGGTGAAAAACTGTTTTTT. Encoded protein: CASSSGTGTLMTGEKLFF.

The genes are TRBV27 and TRBJ2-4; the D gene is possibly TRBD2 (6 bases). V was shortened by 4 bases and J by 3 bases, with 13 bases between the two germline ends. Germline CDR1 is MNHEY and CDR2 is SMNVEV (reference sequence). The CDR3 is 15 residues long. CDR3 in amino acids: CASSSRGFGKNIQYF. The CDR3 nucleotides are TGTGCCAGCAGTTCGCGGGGTTTCGGCAAAAACATTCAGTACTTC.

The V gene is TRBV9, the J gene TRBJ2-1; D is perhaps TRBD2 (6 bases). Germline V gene sequence: CDR1 SGDLS, CDR2 YYNGEE. Trimming left V 0 bases short and J 0 bases short, with 10 bases between. The CDR3 runs 16 residues. In DNA, the CDR3 is TGTGCCAGCAGCGTAGAGTGGAGGGCCTCCTACAATGAGCAGTTCTTC. Encoded protein: CASSVEWRASYNEQFF.

J is TRBJ1-2 and V is TRBV19, with D uncertain. V was cut by 5 bases and J by 8 bases, with 15 bases left in between. The CDR3 totals 13 residues. The V gene's germline CDR1 is LNHDA and CDR2 SQIVND (reference sequence). The CDR3 loop reads CASSYDLRRGYTF. Written as DNA, the CDR3 is TGTGCCAGTAGTTACGACCTGAGGAGGGGCTACACCTTC.